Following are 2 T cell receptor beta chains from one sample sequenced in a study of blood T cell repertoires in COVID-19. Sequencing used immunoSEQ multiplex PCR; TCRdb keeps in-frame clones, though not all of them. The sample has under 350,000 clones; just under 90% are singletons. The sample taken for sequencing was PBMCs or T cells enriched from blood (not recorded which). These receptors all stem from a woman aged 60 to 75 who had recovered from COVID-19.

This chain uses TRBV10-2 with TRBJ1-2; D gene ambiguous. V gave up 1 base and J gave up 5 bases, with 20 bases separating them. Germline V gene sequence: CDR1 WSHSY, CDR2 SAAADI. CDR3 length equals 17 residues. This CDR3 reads CASSEFSGRRAKYGYTF. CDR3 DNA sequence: TGCGCCAGCAGTGAGTTTAGTGGGAGGAGGGCGAAGTATGGCTACACCTTC.

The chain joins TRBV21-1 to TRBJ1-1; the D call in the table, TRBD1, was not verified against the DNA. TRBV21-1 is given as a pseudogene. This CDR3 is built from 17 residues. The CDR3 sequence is CASSKKRGKGVNTEAFF. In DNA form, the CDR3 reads TGTGCCAGCAGCAAAAAAAGGGGCAAGGGGGTAAACACTGAAGCTTTCTTT.